This T cell receptor (beta chain) was sequenced during a study of technical replicates of blood from several donors. The method was immunoSEQ multiplex PCR; TCRdb's version includes in-frame clones alone and lacks a portion of them. The sample includes around 74,000 clones, just over 85% of them seen just once. There are 15 residues in the CDR3. Germline V gene lookup returns CDR1 SGHDT and CDR2 YYEEEE. The ends lost 5 bases at V and 5 bases at J; junction bases unmatched: 11. The gene calls are TRBV5-6 and TRBJ2-7; TRBD1 agrees at 9 bases. The material sequenced was PBMCs. The origin of this receptor is a human donor in good health. Some clones in this sample may be carry-over from other donors' samples. The DNA for the CDR3 is TGTGCCAGCAGACAAACGGGACAGGGCGACCACGAGCAGTACTTC. Protein sequence: CASRQTGQGDHEQYF. Together with reference TRBV5-6 and TRBJ2-7, the CDR3 gives the full variable domain: DAGVTQSPTHLIKTRGQQVTLRCSPKSGHDTVSWYQQALGQGPQFIFQYYEEEERQRGNFPDRFSGHQFPNYSSELNVNALLLGDSALYLCASRQTGQGDHEQYFGPGTRLTVT.